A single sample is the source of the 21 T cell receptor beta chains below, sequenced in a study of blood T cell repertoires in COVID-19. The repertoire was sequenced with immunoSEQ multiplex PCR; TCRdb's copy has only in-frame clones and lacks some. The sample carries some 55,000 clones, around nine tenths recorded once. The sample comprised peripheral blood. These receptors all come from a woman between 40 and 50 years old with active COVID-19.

The CDR3 bases are TGTGCCAGCAGAATCGGACAGGGGGCCTACAATGAGCAGTTCTTC. It is translated as CASRIGQGAYNEQFF. The chain employs TRBV2 and TRBJ2-1; TRBD1 matches at 10 bases. The CDR3 is made up of 15 amino acids. Trimming took 6 bases from V and 2 from J; bases not matched to a gene: 4. Germline lookup yields CDR1 SNHLY and CDR2 FYNNEI.

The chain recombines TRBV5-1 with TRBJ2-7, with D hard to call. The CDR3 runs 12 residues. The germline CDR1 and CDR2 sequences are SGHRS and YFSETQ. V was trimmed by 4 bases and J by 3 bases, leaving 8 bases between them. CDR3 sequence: CASSLTRYEQYF. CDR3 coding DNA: TGCGCCAGCAGCCTCACGCGCTACGAGCAGTACTTC.

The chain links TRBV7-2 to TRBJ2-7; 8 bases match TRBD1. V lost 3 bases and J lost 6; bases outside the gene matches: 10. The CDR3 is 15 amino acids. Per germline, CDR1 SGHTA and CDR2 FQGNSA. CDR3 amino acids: CASSLGQVTLGEQYF. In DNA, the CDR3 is TGTGCCAGCAGCTTGGGACAGGTGACATTGGGCGAGCAGTACTTC.

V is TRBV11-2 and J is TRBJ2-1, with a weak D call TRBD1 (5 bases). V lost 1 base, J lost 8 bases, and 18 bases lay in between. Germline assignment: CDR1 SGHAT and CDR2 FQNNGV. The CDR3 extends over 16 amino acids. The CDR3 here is CASSLGRGITSHEQFF. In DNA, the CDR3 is TGTGCCAGCAGCTTAGGAAGGGGCATTACATCCCATGAGCAGTTCTTC.

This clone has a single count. The CDR3 sequence is CATSRDGSFYGYTF. CDR3 DNA: TGTGCCACCAGCAGAGATGGCAGTTTCTATGGCTACACCTTC. The J gene is TRBJ1-2, the V gene TRBV15; D is uncertain. Trimming took 0 bases from V and 4 from J, leaving 9 bases between them. Germline V gene lookup returns CDR1 LNHNV and CDR2 YYDKDF (reference sequence). This CDR3 is built from 14 residues. Variable domain in full (rest from reference TRBV15 and TRBJ1-2): DAMVIQNPRYQVTQFGKPVTLSCSQTLNHNVMYWYQQKSSQAPKLLFHYYDKDFNNEADTPDNFQSRRPNTSFCFLDIRSPGLGDTAMYLCATSRDGSFYGYTFGSGTRLTVV.

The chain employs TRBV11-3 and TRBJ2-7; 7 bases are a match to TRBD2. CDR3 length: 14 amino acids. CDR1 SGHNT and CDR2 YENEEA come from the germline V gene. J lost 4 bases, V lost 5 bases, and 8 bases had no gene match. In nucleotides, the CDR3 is TGTGCCAGCAGCGCCTCGGGGGGTACGTACGAGCAGTACTTC. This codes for CASSASGGTYEQYF.

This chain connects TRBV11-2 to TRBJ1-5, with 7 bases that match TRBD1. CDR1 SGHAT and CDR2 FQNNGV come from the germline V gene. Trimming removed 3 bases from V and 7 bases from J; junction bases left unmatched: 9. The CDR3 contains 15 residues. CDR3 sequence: CASSFGGGGYQPQHF. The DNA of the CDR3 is TGTGCCAGCAGCTTCGGAGGGGGCGGGTACCAGCCCCAGCATTTT.

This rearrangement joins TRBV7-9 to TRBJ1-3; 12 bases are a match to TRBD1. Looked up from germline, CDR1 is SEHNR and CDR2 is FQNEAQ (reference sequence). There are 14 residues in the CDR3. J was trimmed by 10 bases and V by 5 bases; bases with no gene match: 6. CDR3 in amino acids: CASSPGTGGETIYF. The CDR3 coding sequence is TGTGCCAGCAGCCCCGGGACAGGGGGCGAAACCATATATTTT.

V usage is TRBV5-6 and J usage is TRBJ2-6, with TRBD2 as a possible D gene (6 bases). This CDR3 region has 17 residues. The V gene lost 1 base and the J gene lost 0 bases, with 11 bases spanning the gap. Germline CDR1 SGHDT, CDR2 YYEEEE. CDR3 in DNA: TGTGCCAGCAGCTTGTTGTCGGGAGACTCTGGGGCCAACGTCCTGACTTTC. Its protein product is CASSLLSGDSGANVLTF.

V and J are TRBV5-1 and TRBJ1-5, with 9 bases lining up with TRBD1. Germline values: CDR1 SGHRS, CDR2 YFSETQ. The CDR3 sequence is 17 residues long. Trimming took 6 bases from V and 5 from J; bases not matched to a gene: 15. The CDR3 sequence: CASTRGDREVKDQPQHF. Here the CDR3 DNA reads TGCGCCAGCACCCGTGGGGACAGGGAAGTGAAGGATCAGCCCCAGCATTTT.

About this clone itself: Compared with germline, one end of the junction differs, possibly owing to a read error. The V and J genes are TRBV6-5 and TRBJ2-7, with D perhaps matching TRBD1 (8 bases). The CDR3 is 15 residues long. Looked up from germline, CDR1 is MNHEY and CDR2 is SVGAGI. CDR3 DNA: TGTGCCAGCAGGGGGAGGGGGACAGGTTCCTTCGAGCAGTACTTC. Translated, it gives CASRGRGTGSFEQYF.

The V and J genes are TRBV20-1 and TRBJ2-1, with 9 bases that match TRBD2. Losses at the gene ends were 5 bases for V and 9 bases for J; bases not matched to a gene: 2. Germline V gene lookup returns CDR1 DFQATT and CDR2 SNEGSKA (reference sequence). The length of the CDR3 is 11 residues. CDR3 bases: TGCAGTGCTCGGCGGGAGGGTGAGCAGTTCTTC. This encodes CSARREGEQFF.

This chain's CDR3 is CASSGGQGSTGELFF. CDR3 in DNA: TGTGCCAGCAGCGGCGGACAGGGGAGCACCGGGGAGCTGTTTTTT. The gene calls are TRBV5-4 and TRBJ2-2, with 9 bases matching TRBD1. The J segment lost 4 bases and the V segment lost 4 bases, leaving 5 bases of the junction unmatched. Per the germline V gene, CDR1 is SGHNT and CDR2 is YYREEE (reference sequence). CDR3 length equals 15 residues.

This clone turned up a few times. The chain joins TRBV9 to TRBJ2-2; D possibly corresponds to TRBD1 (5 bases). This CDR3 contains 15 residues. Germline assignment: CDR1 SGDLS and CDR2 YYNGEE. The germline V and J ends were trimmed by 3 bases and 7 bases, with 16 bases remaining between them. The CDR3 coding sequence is TGTGCCAGCAGCGCCGTCGCAGGGTTTGGCGGGGAGCTGTTTTTT. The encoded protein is CASSAVAGFGGELFF.

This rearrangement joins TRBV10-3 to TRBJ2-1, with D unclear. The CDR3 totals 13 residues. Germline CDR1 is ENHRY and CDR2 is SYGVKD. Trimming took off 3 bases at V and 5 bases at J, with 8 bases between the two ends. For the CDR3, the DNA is TGTGCCATCAGTGATCTACAGAACAATGAGCAGTTCTTC. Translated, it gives CAISDLQNNEQFF.

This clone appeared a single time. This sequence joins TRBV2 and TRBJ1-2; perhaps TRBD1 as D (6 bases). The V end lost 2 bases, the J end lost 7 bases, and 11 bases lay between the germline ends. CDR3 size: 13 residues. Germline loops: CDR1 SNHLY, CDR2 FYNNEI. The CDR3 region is CASSESRGAGYTF. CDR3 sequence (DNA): TGTGCCAGCAGTGAAAGTCGGGGGGCTGGCTACACCTTC.

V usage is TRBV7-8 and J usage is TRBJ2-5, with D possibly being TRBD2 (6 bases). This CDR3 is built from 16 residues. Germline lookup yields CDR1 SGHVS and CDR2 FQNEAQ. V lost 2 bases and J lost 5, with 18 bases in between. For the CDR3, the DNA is TGTGCCAGCAGCTTAAGGGTCCGCCAGCGGGCGGAGACCCAGTACTTC. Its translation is CASSLRVRQRAETQYF.

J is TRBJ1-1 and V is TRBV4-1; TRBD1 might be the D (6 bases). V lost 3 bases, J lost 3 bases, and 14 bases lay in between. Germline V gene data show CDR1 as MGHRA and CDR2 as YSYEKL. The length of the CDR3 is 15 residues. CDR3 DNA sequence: TGCGCCAGCAGCCACGGACAGAGTTTGTACACTGAAGCTTTCTTT. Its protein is CASSHGQSLYTEAFF.

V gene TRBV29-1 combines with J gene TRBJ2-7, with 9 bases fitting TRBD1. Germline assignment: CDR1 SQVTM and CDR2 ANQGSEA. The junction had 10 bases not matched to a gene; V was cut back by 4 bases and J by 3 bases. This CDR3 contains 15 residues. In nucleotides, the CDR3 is TGCAGCGTTGTCCTCCGGGACAGGGTCCTCTACGAGCAGTACTTC. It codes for CSVVLRDRVLYEQYF.

CDR3 protein: CASRQGLAGEQYF. In DNA form, the CDR3 reads TGTGCCAGCAGACAGGGACTAGCTGGGGAGCAGTACTTC. The chain uses TRBV6-4 and TRBJ2-7; 9 bases align to TRBD2. The J segment lost 7 bases and the V segment lost 6 bases, leaving 7 bases of the junction unmatched. CDR1 MRHNA and CDR2 SNTAGT come from the germline V gene. This CDR3 region has 13 residues.

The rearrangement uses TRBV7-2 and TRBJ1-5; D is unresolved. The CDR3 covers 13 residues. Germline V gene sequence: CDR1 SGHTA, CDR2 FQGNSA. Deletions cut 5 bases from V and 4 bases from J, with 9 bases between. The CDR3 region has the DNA TGTGCCAGCAGCCCACTAATGAATCAGCCCCAGCATTTT. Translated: CASSPLMNQPQHF.